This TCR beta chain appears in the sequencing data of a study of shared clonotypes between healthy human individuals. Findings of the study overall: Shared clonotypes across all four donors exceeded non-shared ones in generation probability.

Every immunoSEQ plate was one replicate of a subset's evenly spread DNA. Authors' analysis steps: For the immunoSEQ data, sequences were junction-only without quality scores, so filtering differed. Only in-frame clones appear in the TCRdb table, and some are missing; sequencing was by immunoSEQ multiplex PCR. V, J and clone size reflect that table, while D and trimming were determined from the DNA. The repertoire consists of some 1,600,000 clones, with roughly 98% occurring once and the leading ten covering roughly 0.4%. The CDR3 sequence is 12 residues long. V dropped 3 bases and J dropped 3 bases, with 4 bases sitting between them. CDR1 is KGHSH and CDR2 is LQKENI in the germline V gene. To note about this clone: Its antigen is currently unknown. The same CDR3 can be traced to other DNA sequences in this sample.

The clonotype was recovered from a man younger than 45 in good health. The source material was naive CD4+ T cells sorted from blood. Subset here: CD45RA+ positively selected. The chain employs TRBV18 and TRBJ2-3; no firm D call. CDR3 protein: CASSPPTDTQYF. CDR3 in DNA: TGTGCCAGCTCACCTCCGACAGATACGCAGTATTTT.